This TCR beta chain was documented in a study of patients and donors after allogeneic stem cell transplantation. TCRdb ran MiXCR on the RT-PCR reads and lists one entry per CDR3 protein. In the table there are 200,000 to 250,000 distinct CDR3 sequences, 13% to 15% of which are singletons. With 6 bases removed from V and 5 bases from J, the gap between germline ends came to 17 bases. CDR1 is SGHRS and CDR2 is YFSETQ in the germline V gene. The CDR3 covers 14 residues. This TCR was recovered from a human donor who was either an allogeneic HSCT recipient or a stem cell or donor lymphocyte infusion donor (not recorded which). It is not recorded whose cells these are; they may come from a transplant donor. Sequenced material: blood, either unsorted or a sorted T cell fraction (not recorded which). This chain connects TRBV5-1 to TRBJ1-1; D perhaps matches TRBD1 (6 bases). This CDR3 reads CASTGQFAGTEAFF. The DNA of the CDR3 is TGCGCCAGCACCGGACAGTTCGCGGGTACTGAAGCTTTCTTT.